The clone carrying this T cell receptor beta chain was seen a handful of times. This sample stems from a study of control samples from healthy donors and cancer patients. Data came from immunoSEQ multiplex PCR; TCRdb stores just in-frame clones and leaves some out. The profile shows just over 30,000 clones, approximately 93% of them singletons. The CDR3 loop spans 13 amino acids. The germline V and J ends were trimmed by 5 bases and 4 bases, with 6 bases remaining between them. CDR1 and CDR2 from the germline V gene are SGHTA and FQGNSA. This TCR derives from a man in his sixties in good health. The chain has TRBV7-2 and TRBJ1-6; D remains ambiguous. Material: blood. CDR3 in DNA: TGTGCCAGCAGCCGAAGGTATAATTCACCCCTCCACTTT. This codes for CASSRRYNSPLHF.